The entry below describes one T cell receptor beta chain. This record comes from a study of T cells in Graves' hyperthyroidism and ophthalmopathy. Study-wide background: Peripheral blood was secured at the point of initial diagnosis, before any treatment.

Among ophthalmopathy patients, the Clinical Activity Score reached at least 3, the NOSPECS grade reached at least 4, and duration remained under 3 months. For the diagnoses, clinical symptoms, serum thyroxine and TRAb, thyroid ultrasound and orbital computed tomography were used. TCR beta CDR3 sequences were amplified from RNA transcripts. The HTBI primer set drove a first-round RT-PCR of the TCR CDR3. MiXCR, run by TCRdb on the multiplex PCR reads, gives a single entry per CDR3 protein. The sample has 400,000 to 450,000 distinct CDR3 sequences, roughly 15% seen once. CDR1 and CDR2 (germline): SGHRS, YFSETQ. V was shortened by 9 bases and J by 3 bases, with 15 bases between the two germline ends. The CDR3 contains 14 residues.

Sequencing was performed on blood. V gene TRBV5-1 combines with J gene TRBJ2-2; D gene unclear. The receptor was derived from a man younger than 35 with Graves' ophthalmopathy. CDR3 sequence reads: CATQDAADTGELFF. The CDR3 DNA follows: TGCGCCACCCAGGACGCCGCGGACACCGGGGAGCTGTTTTTT.